The rows below give T cell receptor beta chains drawn from one sample of a study of cytomegalovirus exposure and HLA in healthy donors. Here immunoSEQ multiplex PCR was the method, and the copy in TCRdb shows in-frame clones only, minus some. The repertoire consists of approximately 220,000 clones, with less than 85% occurring once and the leading ten covering approximately 0.6%. The sequenced material came from PBMCs. These receptors came from a man aged 18 to 30 in good health and CMV-seronegative. Both conserved end residues are part of each CDR3. A D gene is named only where the DNA matches it firmly. Not all rows give a size; the values are once, few, many and, for expanded clones, a class.

.	15	TRBV19	.	TRBJ2-6	TGTGCCAGTAGTTCCAGGGTCCCGGGGGCCAACGTCCTGACTTTC	CASSSRVPGANVLTF
.	15	TRBV28	.	TRBJ1-1	TGTGCCAGCAGTCCCGAGACATGGCGCGACACTGAAGCTTTCTTT	CASSPETWRDTEAFF
.	14	TRBV6-5	.	TRBJ1-2	TGTGCCACAAAAATCGGGGTCTTAGGGTATGGCTACACCTTC	CATKIGVLGYGYTF
TRBD1	13	TRBV4-1	.	TRBJ2-7	TGCGCCAGCAGCCCCAGGGGGTTAAGGGAGCAGTACTTC	CASSPRGLREQYF
TRBD1	14	TRBV7-9	.	TRBJ2-7	TGTGCCAGCAGCTTACCGGGACAGGGCTACGAGCAGTACTTC	CASSLPGQGYEQYF
TRBD1	16	TRBV25-1	.	TRBJ1-3	TGTGCCAGCAGTGAAGCCGGGACAGTCTCTGGAAACACCATATATTTT	CASSEAGTVSGNTIYF
TRBD2	11	TRBV7-9	.	TRBJ2-5	TGTGCCAGCAGCCCCCGGGAGGCCCAGTACTTC	CASSPREAQYF
TRBD1	16	TRBV7-9	.	TRBJ2-3	TGTGCCAGCAGATCCGGGACAGGGGGCTTCACAGATACGCAGTATTTT	CASRSGTGGFTDTQYF
TRBD1	12	TRBV2	few	TRBJ2-7	TGTGCCAGCAGCAGACAGGGTTACGAGCAGTACTTC	CASSRQGYEQYF
.	14	TRBV2	.	TRBJ1-1	TGTGCCAGCAGCCAAGAGGGCAGTAACACTGAAGCTTTCTTT	CASSQEGSNTEAFF
.	13	TRBV5-1	.	TRBJ2-3	TGCGCCAGCAGCTTAAGCCTCACAGATACGCAGTATTTT	CASSLSLTDTQYF
.	14	TRBV9	.	TRBJ2-2	TGTGCCAGCAGCCCCGACTTTCATCGCGGGGAGCTGTTTTTT	CASSPDFHRGELFF
.	15	TRBV19	.	TRBJ2-1	TGTGCCAGTAGTATAGAGACACAGGGCTACAATGAGCAGTTCTTC	CASSIETQGYNEQFF
.	14	TRBV28	.	TRBJ2-7	TGTGCCAGCCGTATGAGCGGGTATTCCTACGAGCAGTACTTC	CASRMSGYSYEQYF
TRBD1	14	TRBV29-1	.	TRBJ1-2	TGCAGCGCGAACCAAAAACAGGGGAACTATGGCTACACCTTC	CSANQKQGNYGYTF
TRBD2	15	TRBV5-4	.	TRBJ2-1	TGTGCCAGCAGCTTGGGAGGGACTAGCGGAAATGAGCAGTTCTTC	CASSLGGTSGNEQFF
.	14	TRBV5-1	once	TRBJ2-1	TGCGCCAGCAGTTTTGACAGTTCCTACAATGAGCAGTTCTTC	CASSFDSSYNEQFF
TRBD1	16	TRBV28	.	TRBJ1-5	TGTGCCAGCAGTTTTTCCGGGACAGGGAGAAATCAGCCCCAGCATTTT	CASSFSGTGRNQPQHF
.	14	TRBV5-1	.	TRBJ2-1	TGCGCCAGCAGCTTAAGTAGCTCCTACAATGAGCAGTTCTTC	CASSLSSSYNEQFF
.	15	TRBV6-1	.	TRBJ1-2	TGTGCCAGTAGCGTAAAGTGGGATCTGGCTTATGGCTACACCTTC	CASSVKWDLAYGYTF
TRBD2	18	TRBV7-9	once	TRBJ2-5	TGTGCCAGCAGCTTGACCCCGCGGGGCCTAGCGGGAGTAGAGACCCAGTACTTC	CASSLTPRGLAGVETQYF
TRBD2	20	TRBV5-1	.	TRBJ2-6	TGCGCCAGCAGCCGTGACCCCCTAGCGGGGGTGGGAGTCGGGGCCAACGTCCTGACTTTC	CASSRDPLAGVGVGANVLTF
.	16	TRBV7-9	.	TRBJ1-1	TGTGCCAGCAGTGAGTCGGAGACGATTCCACACACTGAAGCTTTCTTT	CASSESETIPHTEAFF
TRBD2	15	TRBV4-1	.	TRBJ2-7	TGCGCCAGCAGCCAATTACTAGCGGGAACCTACGAGCAGTACTTC	CASSQLLAGTYEQYF
TRBD1	19	TRBV5-1	.	TRBJ2-5	TGCGCCAGCAGCTTGGCCGCGACAGGGGGCAGTCTAGGGGTAGAGACCCAGTACTTC	CASSLAATGGSLGVETQYF
.	15	TRBV6-1	.	TRBJ2-3	TGTGCCAGCAGTGAATTGCTAGGACTGGCAGATACGCAGTATTTT	CASSELLGLADTQYF
TRBD2	14	TRBV27	.	TRBJ2-1	TGTGCCAGCAGTCCCGGGACTAGCCCCACGTTGCCGTTCTTC	CASSPGTSPTLPFF
TRBD1	20	TRBV9	.	TRBJ2-2	TGTGCCAGCAGCTCTTTAACCGGGACAGGGGGCCACCCGAACACCGGGGAGCTGTTTTTT	CASSSLTGTGGHPNTGELFF
TRBD1	14	TRBV6-5	.	TRBJ1-5	TGTGCCAGCAGTTACGGACAGGACAATCAGCCCCAGCATTTT	CASSYGQDNQPQHF
TRBD1	13	TRBV6-5	.	TRBJ2-7	TGTGCCAGTTTGGGGACAGGGTCTCCAGAGCAGTACTTC	CASLGTGSPEQYF
TRBD2	15	TRBV6-5	.	TRBJ2-7	TGTGCCAGCAGGATCGGGACTAGCGGGAGCTACGAGCAGTACTTC	CASRIGTSGSYEQYF
TRBD2	17	TRBV14	once	TRBJ2-1	TGTGCCAGCAGCCTATTAAAACCGGGACTAGTCTACAATGAGCAGTTCTTC	CASSLLKPGLVYNEQFF
TRBD2	16	TRBV5-1	once	TRBJ2-3	TGCGCCAGCAGCCTGGGACTAGCGGAGATGACAGATACGCAGTATTTT	CASSLGLAEMTDTQYF
.	14	TRBV28	.	TRBJ1-5	TGTGCCAGCAGTTTCTTGCGGTTCAATCAGCCCCAGCATTTT	CASSFLRFNQPQHF
TRBD2	12	TRBV6-5	.	TRBJ2-7	TGTGCCAGTGCGGGACTAGCGGACGAGCAGTACTTC	CASAGLADEQYF
TRBD1	17	TRBV25-1	once	TRBJ1-1	TGTGCCAGCAGTGTAAAAATTACGGGACAGGGAAAGACTGAAGCTTTCTTT	CASSVKITGQGKTEAFF
TRBD1	13	TRBV5-4	.	TRBJ2-4	TGTGCCAGCAGCTCGGACAGGGAAAACATTCAGTACTTC	CASSSDRENIQYF
.	15	TRBV6-5	.	TRBJ1-2	TGTGCCAGCAGCATTGGGGGGGGCGTAACTAATGGCTACACCTTC	CASSIGGGVTNGYTF
TRBD1	13	TRBV6-1	few	TRBJ1-2	TGTGCCAGCACCCTAGGGGGCGGAGATGGCTACACCTTC	CASTLGGGDGYTF
TRBD2	17	TRBV11-2	.	TRBJ2-1	TGTGCCAGCAGCGATGAGCCTAGCGGGCCCCCACACAATGAGCAGTTCTTC	CASSDEPSGPPHNEQFF
.	15	TRBV5-4	.	TRBJ2-7	TGTGCCAGCAGCTTGTATAACGGGGGACTGGACGAGCAGTACTTC	CASSLYNGGLDEQYF
.	13	TRBV27	.	TRBJ2-7	TGTGCCAGCAGTAGAACGTCCTCCTACGAGCAGTACTTC	CASSRTSSYEQYF
TRBD1	15	TRBV7-9	.	TRBJ1-1	TGTGCCAGCAGCCCTGGGACAGCGGCGAACACTGAAGCTTTCTTT	CASSPGTAANTEAFF
TRBD1	18	TRBV11-3	.	TRBJ1-5	TGTGCCAGCAGGTTTCCCGACAGGGTGGGGGTGGGCAATCAGCCCCAGCATTTT	CASRFPDRVGVGNQPQHF
TRBD1	13	TRBV29-1	.	TRBJ2-3	TGCAGCGCTGCACAGGGGACAACAGATACGCAGTATTTT	CSAAQGTTDTQYF
.	12	TRBV29-1	.	TRBJ1-1	TGCAGCTCCGGGGAAGGGAGCACTGAAGCTTTCTTT	CSSGEGSTEAFF
TRBD2	17	TRBV19	.	TRBJ2-2	TGTGCCAGTAGTTTGGTAGCGGGAGCACCGAACACCGGGGAGCTGTTTTTT	CASSLVAGAPNTGELFF
.	13	TRBV18	.	TRBJ2-7	TGTGCCAGCTCACCCACTACTGAGAGCGAGCAGTACTTC	CASSPTTESEQYF
.	14	TRBV18	few	TRBJ2-7	TGTGCCAGCTCACCGGCTTACAGCTCCTACGAGCAGTACTTC	CASSPAYSSYEQYF
.	13	TRBV19	.	TRBJ2-7	TGTGCCAGTAGTATAGATCTAACCTACGAGCAGTACTTC	CASSIDLTYEQYF
.	13	TRBV28	.	TRBJ2-3	TGTGCCACCGCGGCCCCGTACGCAGATACGCAGTATTTT	CATAAPYADTQYF
TRBD2	16	TRBV12-5	once	TRBJ2-2	TGTGCTAGTGGTCCGACCCTAGCGGGTAACACCGGGGAGCTGTTTTTT	CASGPTLAGNTGELFF
TRBD2	15	TRBV27	.	TRBJ2-7	TGTGCCAGCAGTCAATTAGCGGGAGGCATCTACGAGCAGTACTTC	CASSQLAGGIYEQYF
TRBD1	15	TRBV28	once	TRBJ1-5	TGTGCCAGCAGACAGGGGACTTTGATCAATCAGCCCCAGCATTTT	CASRQGTLINQPQHF